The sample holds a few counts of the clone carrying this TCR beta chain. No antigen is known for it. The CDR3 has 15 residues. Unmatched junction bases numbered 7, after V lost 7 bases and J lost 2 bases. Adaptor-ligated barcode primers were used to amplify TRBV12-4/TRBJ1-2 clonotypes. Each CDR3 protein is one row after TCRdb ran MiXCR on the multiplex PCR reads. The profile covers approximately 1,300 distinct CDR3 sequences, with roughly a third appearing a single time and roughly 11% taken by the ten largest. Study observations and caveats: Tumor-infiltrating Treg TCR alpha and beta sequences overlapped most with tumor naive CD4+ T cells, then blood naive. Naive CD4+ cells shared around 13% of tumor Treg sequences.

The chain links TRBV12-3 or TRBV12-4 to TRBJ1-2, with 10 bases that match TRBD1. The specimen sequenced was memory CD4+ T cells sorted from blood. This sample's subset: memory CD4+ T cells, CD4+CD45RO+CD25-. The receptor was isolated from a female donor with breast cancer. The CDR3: CASTLMGQGNYGYTF. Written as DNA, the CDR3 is TGTGCCAGCACCCTAATGGGACAGGGGAACTATGGCTACACCTTC.